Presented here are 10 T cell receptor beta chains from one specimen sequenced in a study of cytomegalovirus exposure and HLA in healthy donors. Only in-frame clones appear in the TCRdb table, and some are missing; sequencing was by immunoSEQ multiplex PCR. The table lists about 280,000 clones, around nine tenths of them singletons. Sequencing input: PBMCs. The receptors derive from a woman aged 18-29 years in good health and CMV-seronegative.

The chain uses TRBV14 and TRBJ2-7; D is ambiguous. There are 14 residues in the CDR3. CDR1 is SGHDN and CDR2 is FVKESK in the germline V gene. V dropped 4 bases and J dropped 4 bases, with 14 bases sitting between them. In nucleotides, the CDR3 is TGTGCCAGCAGCCCCGCGGTCTTTGGGTACGAGCAGTACTTC. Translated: CASSPAVFGYEQYF.

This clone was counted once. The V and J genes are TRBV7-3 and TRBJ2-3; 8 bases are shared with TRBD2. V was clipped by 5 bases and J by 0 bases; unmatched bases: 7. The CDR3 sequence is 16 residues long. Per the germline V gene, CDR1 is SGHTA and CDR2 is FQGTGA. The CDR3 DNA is TGTGCCAGCAGCCCTTTGGGACTAGGGAGCACAGATACGCAGTATTTT. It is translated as CASSPLGLGSTDTQYF.

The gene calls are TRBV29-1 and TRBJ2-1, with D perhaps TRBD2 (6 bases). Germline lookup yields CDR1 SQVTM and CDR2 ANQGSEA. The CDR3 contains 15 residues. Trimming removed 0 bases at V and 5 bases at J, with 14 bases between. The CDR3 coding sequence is TGCAGCGTTGAAGATGGTGGGGGGAACCACAATGAGCAGTTCTTC. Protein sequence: CSVEDGGGNHNEQFF.

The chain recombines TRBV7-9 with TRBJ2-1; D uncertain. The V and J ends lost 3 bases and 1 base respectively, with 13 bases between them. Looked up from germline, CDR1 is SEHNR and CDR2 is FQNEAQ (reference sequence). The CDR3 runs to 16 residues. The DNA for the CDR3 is TGTGCCAGCAGCTTGCGGTACGCGGAATCCTACAATGAGCAGTTCTTC. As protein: CASSLRYAESYNEQFF.

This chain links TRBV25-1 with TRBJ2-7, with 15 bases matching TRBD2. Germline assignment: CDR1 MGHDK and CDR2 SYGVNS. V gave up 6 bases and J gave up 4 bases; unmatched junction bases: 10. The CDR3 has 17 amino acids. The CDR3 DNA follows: TGTGCCAGCAGGCATCCGGGACTAGCGGGAGGATTTTACGAGCAGTACTTC. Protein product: CASRHPGLAGGFYEQYF.

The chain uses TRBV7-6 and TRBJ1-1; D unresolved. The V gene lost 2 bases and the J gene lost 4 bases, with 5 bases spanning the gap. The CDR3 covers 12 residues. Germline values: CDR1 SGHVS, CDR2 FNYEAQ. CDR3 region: CASSLHGTEAFF. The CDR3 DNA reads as TGTGCCAGCAGCTTACACGGCACTGAAGCTTTCTTT.

The CDR3 sequence is CASSFPGRGSTDTQYF. In nucleotides, the CDR3 is TGTGCCAGCAGTTTTCCCGGCAGGGGGTCAACAGATACGCAGTATTTT. This chain uses TRBV28 with TRBJ2-3; 7 positions agree with TRBD1. Per the germline V gene, CDR1 is MDHEN and CDR2 is SYDVKM. CDR3 length equals 16 residues. After removal of 3 bases from V and 3 bases from J, the junction contained 9 bases not matched to a gene.

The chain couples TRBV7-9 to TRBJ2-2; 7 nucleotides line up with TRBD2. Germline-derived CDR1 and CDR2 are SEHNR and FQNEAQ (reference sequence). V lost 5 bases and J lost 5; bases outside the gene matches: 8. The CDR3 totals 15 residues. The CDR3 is CASSEGAGETGELFF. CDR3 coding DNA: TGTGCCAGCAGCGAAGGGGCGGGAGAAACCGGGGAGCTGTTTTTT.

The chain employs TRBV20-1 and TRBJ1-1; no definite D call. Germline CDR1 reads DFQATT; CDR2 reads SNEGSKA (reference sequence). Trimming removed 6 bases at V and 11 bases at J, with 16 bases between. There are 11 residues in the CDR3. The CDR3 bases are TGCAGTGCGCCTACTGCGGGTGTGGCTTTCTTT. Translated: CSAPTAGVAFF.

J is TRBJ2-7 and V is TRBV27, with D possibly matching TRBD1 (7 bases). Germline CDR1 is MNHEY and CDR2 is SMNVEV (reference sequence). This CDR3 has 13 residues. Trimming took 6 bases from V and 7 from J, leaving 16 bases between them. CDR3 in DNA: TGTGCCAGCAGGCCACCGACAGGGAGGGAGCAGTACTTC. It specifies CASRPPTGREQYF.